This passage covers 22 T cell receptor beta chains from one sample sequenced in a study of Ad26.COV2.S vaccination and SARS-CoV-2 variants. Treatment meaning: about 20 received Ad26.COV2.S at low or high dose, single or two shots; several received placebo; per-sample allocation not given. Specimen acquisition occurred on day 63 following the initial vaccine or placebo injection. Data came from immunoSEQ multiplex PCR; TCRdb stores just in-frame clones and leaves some out. The table shows approximately 480,000 clones, with around 90% occurring only once. Sequenced here: peripheral blood, sampled in a trial of Ad26.COV2.S vaccine versus placebo. These TCRs come from a person between 18 and 60 years old who received the Ad26.COV2.S COVID-19 vaccine or a placebo.

The chain is built from TRBV27 and TRBJ2-2; 9 bases are a match to TRBD1. The V segment lost 3 bases and the J segment 4 bases; nucleotides outside the gene matches: 6. Germline CDR1 MNHEY, CDR2 SMNVEV (reference sequence). The length of the CDR3 is 16 residues. CDR3 region: CASSFMGQGPTGELFF. The CDR3 DNA is TGTGCCAGCAGTTTTATGGGACAGGGCCCCACCGGGGAGCTGTTTTTT.

J is TRBJ2-6 and V is TRBV5-1; D ambiguous. With 0 bases removed from V and 2 bases from J, the gap between germline ends came to 6 bases. The germline CDR1 and CDR2 sequences are SGHRS and YFSETQ. The CDR3 is 15 residues long. CDR3 nucleotide sequence: TGCGCCAGCAGCTTGGTAGTGGCTGGGGCCAACGTCCTGACTTTC. Its protein product is CASSLVVAGANVLTF.

J is TRBJ2-1 and V is TRBV7-7; 9 bases agree with TRBD2. The V and J ends lost 5 bases and 2 bases, in that order; junction bases with no gene match: 4. Looked up from germline, CDR1 is SSHAT and CDR2 is FNYEAQ (reference sequence). The CDR3 loop spans 15 amino acids. The chain's CDR3 is CASSRLAEAYNEQFF. CDR3 DNA: TGTGCCAGCAGCCGACTAGCGGAAGCCTACAATGAGCAGTTCTTC.

The J gene is TRBJ2-5, the V gene TRBV25-1; D gene unclear. With 6 bases removed from V and 9 bases from J, the gap between germline ends came to 11 bases. This CDR3 comprises 11 residues. Germline assignment: CDR1 MGHDK and CDR2 SYGVNS. This CDR3 reads CASSSSASQYF. CDR3 DNA: TGTGCCAGCAGCAGCTCGGCGTCCCAGTACTTC.

The chain joins TRBV4-3 to TRBJ2-6; D gene unclear. V gave up 1 base and J gave up 4 bases, with 14 bases separating them. The CDR3 is 17 amino acids. The germline CDR1 and CDR2 sequences are LGHNA and YSLEER. In DNA, the CDR3 is TGCGCCAGCAGCCAAGTTCGTGGGCTTCGAGGGGCCAACGTCCTGACTTTC. As protein: CASSQVRGLRGANVLTF.

The chain joins TRBV2 to TRBJ1-2; 7 bases are a match to TRBD1. This CDR3 comprises 13 residues. CDR1 SNHLY and CDR2 FYNNEI come from the germline V gene. Germline trimming cut 6 bases from V and 6 bases from J; bases unmatched to any gene: 7. In DNA, the CDR3 is TGTGCCAGCAGGGCCGACAGGGTAGATGGCTACACCTTC. It codes for CASRADRVDGYTF.

The chain combines TRBV7-8 with TRBJ2-5; D gene uncertain. This CDR3 region has 14 residues. Germline assignment: CDR1 SGHVS and CDR2 FQNEAQ. V was clipped by 0 bases and J by 1 base, with 6 bases between them. The CDR3 loop is CASSLARLQETQYF. CDR3 nucleotides: TGTGCCAGCAGCTTAGCGCGGCTCCAAGAGACCCAGTACTTC.

This clone turned up a few times. The same CDR3 also results from other DNA sequences found in this sample. This chain joins TRBV7-2 and TRBJ2-1; TRBD2 matches 10 bases. The length of the CDR3 is 15 residues. Germline V gene sequence: CDR1 SGHTA, CDR2 FQGNSA. V gave up 1 base and J gave up 4 bases; unmatched junction bases: 1. CDR3 nucleotide sequence: TGTGCCAGCAGCTTAGGGACTAGCGGATACAATGAGCAGTTCTTC. This codes for CASSLGTSGYNEQFF.

The chain is built from TRBV28 and TRBJ2-7; D may be TRBD2 (6 bases). Germline lookup yields CDR1 MDHEN and CDR2 SYDVKM. The CDR3 loop spans 13 amino acids. V shed 9 bases and J shed 6 bases, with 18 bases lying between them. Here the CDR3 reads CARPGLLRSEQYF. The CDR3 DNA reads TGTGCCAGGCCGGGACTTCTAAGATCCGAGCAGTACTTC.

This clone was counted only a few times. The chain carries TRBV4-2 and TRBJ2-1, with unresolved D. Deletions cut 0 bases from V and 3 bases from J, with 9 bases between. The V gene's germline CDR1 is LGHNA and CDR2 YNFKEQ. The CDR3 has 15 amino acids. CDR3 sequence: CASSQDFTDYNEQFF. DNA of the CDR3: TGTGCCAGCAGCCAAGATTTCACGGACTACAATGAGCAGTTCTTC.

As regards this clone: The same CDR3 is also encoded by other DNA sequences in this sample. V usage is TRBV6-1 and J usage is TRBJ1-5; weak D call: TRBD1 (5 bases). Germline CDR1 MNHNS, CDR2 SASEGT. Deletions cut 1 base from V and 0 bases from J, with 10 bases between. The CDR3 is 16 residues long. The CDR3 reads CASSEGGGGSNQPQHF. CDR3 DNA sequence: TGTGCCAGCAGTGAAGGGGGCGGGGGTAGCAATCAGCCCCAGCATTTT.

The CDR3 nucleotides read TGTGCCAGCAGCCGCTCGACAGGGTCGAACACCGGGGAGCTGTTTTTT. Its translation: CASSRSTGSNTGELFF. The chain couples TRBV3-1 (or the pseudogene TRBV3-2) to TRBJ2-2; 7 nucleotides agree with TRBD1. CDR1 and CDR2 (germline): LGHDT, YNNKEL (reference sequence). The CDR3 spans 16 residues. J gave up 0 bases and V 4 bases, and 5 bases lay outside the gene matches.

This clone appeared a single time. This chain connects TRBV29-1 to TRBJ1-1; D is unclear. This CDR3 has 11 amino acids. V was cut by 6 bases and J by 5 bases, with 10 bases left in between. CDR1 is SQVTM and CDR2 is ANQGSEA in the germline V gene. The CDR3 coding sequence is TGCAGCGTGTTTTCTGGGACTGAAGCTTTCTTT. Amino acid sequence: CSVFSGTEAFF.

The chain combines TRBV4-2 with TRBJ2-2; 7 bases are a match to TRBD2. This CDR3 comprises 16 residues. CDR1 and CDR2 from the germline V gene are LGHNA and YNFKEQ. J gave up 6 bases and V 3 bases, and 10 bases lay outside the gene matches. The CDR3 region is CASSHPGRERAGELFF. CDR3 nucleotides: TGTGCCAGCAGCCACCCTGGGAGGGAGAGGGCCGGGGAGCTGTTTTTT.

The chain has TRBV5-1 and TRBJ2-2, with TRBD1 identical over 7 bases. Trimming took 0 bases from V and 2 from J; bases not matched to a gene: 4. Germline V lookup: CDR1 SGHRS, CDR2 YFSETQ. The CDR3 sequence is 16 residues long. CDR3 sequence: CASSLGTGVNTGELFF. The CDR3 DNA sequence: TGCGCCAGCAGCTTGGGAACAGGGGTCAACACCGGGGAGCTGTTTTTT.

V gene TRBV28 combines with J gene TRBJ2-5; TRBD1 matches at 7 bases. This CDR3 contains 15 residues. Germline V gives CDR1 MDHEN, CDR2 SYDVKM. V trimming: 2 bases; J trimming: 2 bases; junction bases outside the gene matches: 5. DNA of the CDR3: TGTGCCAGCAGTTTAATGGGACAGACACAAGAGACCCAGTACTTC. Translating it yields CASSLMGQTQETQYF. Complete variable domain (other parts from reference TRBV28 and TRBJ2-5): DVKVTQSSRYLVKRTGEKVFLECVQDMDHENMFWYRQDPGLGLRLIYFSYDVKMKEKGDIPEGYSVSREKKERFSLILESASTNQTSMYLCASSLMGQTQETQYFGPGTRLLVL.

V is TRBV28 and J is TRBJ1-3, with D perhaps matching TRBD1 (5 bases). V lost 9 bases and J 0 bases, leaving 21 bases between the germline ends. The germline CDR1 and CDR2 sequences are MDHEN and SYDVKM. CDR3 length: 17 amino acids. For the CDR3, the DNA is TGTGCCAGTCTAGAGGGACGGATGATTCCCTCTGGAAACACCATATATTTT. The encoded protein is CASLEGRMIPSGNTIYF.

V and J are TRBV9 and TRBJ2-1, with a weak D call TRBD1 (6 bases). CDR1 SGDLS and CDR2 YYNGEE come from the germline V gene. V shed 0 bases and J shed 4 bases, with 23 bases lying between them. The CDR3 is made up of 19 amino acids. Here the CDR3 DNA reads TGTGCCAGCAGCGTAGGGATAAACACAGTTGGGGGCTCTTACAATGAGCAGTTCTTC. Encoded protein: CASSVGINTVGGSYNEQFF.

The chain is built from TRBV18 and TRBJ2-1; no firm D call. The CDR3 is 12 amino acids. Deletions cut 2 bases from V and 9 bases from J, with 8 bases between. Per the germline V gene, CDR1 is KGHSH and CDR2 is LQKENI. CDR3 DNA sequence: TGTGCCAGCTCACCATCGGAGTCTGAGCAGTTCTTC. Its protein is CASSPSESEQFF.

The CDR3 DNA reads TGTGCCAGCACCCCCCTGGCGCCGAACACTGAAGCTTTCTTT. This translates into CASTPLAPNTEAFF. The chain combines TRBV27 with TRBJ1-1; D unresolved. Between the trimmed V and J ends, which lost 7 bases and 1 base, there was a span of 13 bases. In germline, CDR1 is MNHEY, CDR2 SMNVEV (reference sequence). The CDR3 contains 14 residues.

Of note for this clone: Other DNA sequences of this sample code for an identical CDR3. The chain combines TRBV27 with TRBJ2-3; D gene ambiguous. CDR3 length equals 16 residues. Germline CDR1 reads MNHEY; CDR2 reads SMNVEV (reference sequence). V dropped 5 bases and J dropped 0 bases, with 15 bases sitting between them. In DNA, the CDR3 is TGTGCCAGCAGTCCGTTACGTGCCTCTAGCACAGATACGCAGTATTTT. Protein product: CASSPLRASSTDTQYF.

V usage is TRBV10-2 and J usage is TRBJ1-1; D remains unclear. Per germline, CDR1 WSHSY and CDR2 SAAADI. The CDR3 spans 12 residues. V was shortened by 0 bases and J by 7 bases, with 6 bases between the two germline ends. The CDR3 loop reads CASSESVGEAFF. CDR3 sequence (DNA): TGCGCCAGCAGTGAGTCGGTAGGTGAAGCTTTCTTT.